The 8 T cell receptor beta chains below all came from one sample that was sequenced in a study of molecular identifiers for immune sequencing clone quantification. TCRdb fed the PCR reads into MiXCR, producing one record per CDR3 protein. The table records about 640,000 distinct CDR3 sequences, 20% of them present only once. The sample taken for sequencing was naive CD8+ T cells from blood, with Jurkat cell RNA spiked in. Subset described: FACS-sorted CD8+CD4-CCR7+CD45RA+ naive T cells. The receptors come from a human donor in good health. Some libraries in this study had Jurkat cell RNA spiked in.

Many counts were recorded for this clonotype. This chain uses TRBV5-4 with TRBJ1-1; 8 bases match TRBD1. Germline CDR1 and CDR2: SGHNT and YYREEE (reference sequence). This CDR3 spans 16 amino acids. V dropped 0 bases and J dropped 4; count of bases not matched to a gene: 8. CDR3 in DNA: TGTGCCAGCAGCTTGGGCCCGGGACAGGCCGGCACTGAAGCTTTCTTT. Amino acids: CASSLGPGQAGTEAFF.

The sample holds many counts of this clonotype. The chain carries TRBV6-2 or TRBV6-3 and TRBJ2-3; the D is unclear. The V gene lost 2 bases and the J gene lost 0 bases, with 9 bases spanning the gap. Germline V CDR1 and CDR2: MNHEY, SVGEGT. The CDR3 loop spans 15 amino acids. The chain's CDR3 is CASSYDGRSTDTQYF. As DNA, the CDR3 is TGTGCCAGCAGTTACGACGGCCGGAGCACAGATACGCAGTATTTT.

The chain has TRBV21-1 and TRBJ2-5; TRBD1 reflects the table's D call only, with no check against the DNA. TRBV21-1 is labeled a pseudogene. This CDR3 has 16 residues. The CDR3: CARTSGTGGLGETQYF. The DNA for the CDR3 is TGTGCCAGAACATCCGGGACAGGGGGATTAGGGGAGACCCAGTACTTC.

In this sample, this clonotype turned up many times. V gene TRBV7-9 combines with J gene TRBJ2-5; TRBD1 agrees at 7 bases. The CDR3 is 14 residues long. CDR1 and CDR2 from the germline V gene are SEHNR and FQNEAQ (reference sequence). V lost 3 bases, J lost 5 bases, and 6 bases stayed unmatched. The DNA of the CDR3 is TGTGCCAGCAGCTTGGCGACAGGGCTGGAGACCCAGTACTTC. It translates to CASSLATGLETQYF.

This clonotype was counted many times. V gene TRBV2 combines with J gene TRBJ1-2; TRBD1 agrees at 7 bases. From germline, CDR1 is SNHLY and CDR2 FYNNEI. The CDR3 contains 15 residues. After removal of 4 bases from V and 1 base from J, the junction contained 6 bases not matched to a gene. The CDR3 here is CASSAWDSNNYGYTF. The CDR3 DNA follows: TGTGCCAGCAGTGCGTGGGACAGCAATAACTATGGCTACACCTTC.

On this clonotype: This may be a read error: a much more frequent sequence differs by one nucleotide. The chain combines TRBV24-1 with TRBJ2-2; the D gene is possibly TRBD2 (5 bases). The CDR3 consists of 15 residues. Looked up from germline, CDR1 is KGHDR and CDR2 is SFDVKD. The CDR3 sequence is CATSGGTSNTGELLF. The CDR3, as DNA: TGTGCCACCAGTGGCGGTACCTCGAACACCGGGGAGCTGTTGTTT.

Only a few counts were recorded for this clonotype. The CDR3 DNA is TGTGCCACCAGCAGTAGGACAGGGGCCAACGTCCTGACTTTC. Translating it yields CATSSRTGANVLTF. The rearrangement joins TRBV15 to TRBJ2-6; tentatively, D is TRBD1 (5 bases). The CDR3 is 14 amino acids. The V gene's germline CDR1 is LNHNV and CDR2 YYDKDF (reference sequence). Between the trimmed V and J ends, which lost 3 bases and 4 bases, there was a span of 7 bases.

This clonotype has ten or more counts. This sequence joins TRBV6-6 and TRBJ2-3, with a weak D call TRBD1 (5 bases). The germline V and J ends were trimmed by 6 bases and 3 bases, with 19 bases remaining between them. The CDR3 sequence is 16 residues long. CDR1 and CDR2 (germline): MNHNY, SVGAGI (reference sequence). The CDR3 DNA follows: TGTGCCAGCAGCCCCTTCGGTGGGGCCGGGACAGATACGCAGTATTTT. This sequence encodes CASSPFGGAGTDTQYF.